The 25 T cell receptor beta chains presented below share a single source sample, sequenced in a study of vaccination and CD4 T cells after COVID-19. Sequencing of the DNA from cultured CD4+ T cells was carried out with the Oncomine TCR Beta short-read assay. Via MiXCR, TCRdb re-called the PCR reads, giving one row per CDR3 protein. The sample shows some 13,000 distinct CDR3 sequences, around 61% of them seen only once. Antigens for these TCRs are unknown. Noted treatment: approximately 9-day PBMC culture with coronavirus spike peptide pools or control peptides (ViraFEST assay). The sequencing sample was made of CD4+ T cells from blood, cultured in vitro. The receptors were gathered from a human donor who had recovered from COVID-19.

A few counts support this clonotype. V and J are TRBV20-1 and TRBJ2-5; 10 nucleotides line up with TRBD2. Looked up from germline, CDR1 is DFQATT and CDR2 is SNEGSKA (reference sequence). V shed 3 bases and J 6 bases; nucleotides not matched to a gene: 4. The CDR3 sequence is 13 residues long. The CDR3 bases are TGCAGTGCTAGTCCTAGCGGGGGACAGACCCAGTACTTC. This sequence encodes CSASPSGGQTQYF.

This clonotype was seen a handful of times. The V gene is TRBV7-9, the J gene TRBJ2-7; D possibly corresponds to TRBD2 (5 bases). This CDR3 contains 13 residues. CDR1 and CDR2 (germline): SEHNR, FQNEAQ (reference sequence). Trimming left V 6 bases short and J 3 bases short, with 12 bases between. The CDR3 protein is CASSRGIYYEQYF. Written as DNA, the CDR3 is TGTGCCAGCAGTCGAGGGATCTACTACGAGCAGTACTTC.

The rearrangement uses TRBV7-6 and TRBJ1-1; weak D call: TRBD1 (6 bases). Trimming stripped 4 bases from V and 1 base from J, with 22 bases between. The CDR3 covers 18 residues. The V gene's germline CDR1 is SGHVS and CDR2 FNYEAQ. In nucleotides, the CDR3 is TGTGCCAGCAGCTCAAAACTGGGGGGGCAGGGGCGGAACACTGAAGCTTTCTTT. It codes for CASSSKLGGQGRNTEAFF. The variable domain in full, completed from reference TRBV7-6 and TRBJ1-1, reads GAGVSQSPRYKVTKRGQDVALRCDPISGHVSLYWYRQALGQGPEFLTYFNYEAQQDKSGLPNDRFSAERPEGSISTLTIQRTEQRDSAMYRCASSSKLGGQGRNTEAFFGQGTRLTVV.

The gene calls are TRBV21-1 and TRBJ2-6; the DNA was not compared with TRBD1, the D call given in the table. TRBV21-1 is a pseudogene locus. The CDR3 is 22 residues long. The CDR3 nucleotides are TGTGCCAGCAGCCTTAAGGGTCCAGGGAAGGGTTTGATATCCTCTGGGGCCAACGTCCTGACTTTC. Translated, it gives CASSLKGPGKGLISSGANVLTF.

The V and J genes are TRBV6-1 and TRBJ2-7; the match to TRBD2 covers 8 bases. This CDR3 contains 16 residues. Germline V gene sequence: CDR1 MNHNS, CDR2 SASEGT. Trimming took 6 bases from V and 1 from J; bases not matched to a gene: 11. CDR3 in amino acids: CASSVTSGPLSYEQYF. In DNA form, the CDR3 reads TGTGCCAGCAGCGTAACTAGCGGCCCTTTATCCTACGAGCAGTACTTC.

This rearrangement joins TRBV7-3 to TRBJ1-2; 8 bases line up with TRBD1. The CDR3 extends over 15 amino acids. J gave up 4 bases and V 5 bases, and 9 bases lay outside the gene matches. CDR1 and CDR2 from the germline V gene are SGHTA and FQGTGA. The chain's CDR3 is CASSPHPDRAYGYTF. The CDR3 nucleotides are TGTGCCAGCAGCCCCCACCCGGACAGGGCCTATGGCTACACCTTC.

This chain uses TRBV7-6 with TRBJ1-1, with unresolved D. There are 13 residues in the CDR3. Germline values: CDR1 SGHVS, CDR2 FNYEAQ. V gave up 3 bases and J gave up 1 base, with 6 bases separating them. CDR3 loop: CASSFTANTEAFF. CDR3 bases: TGTGCCAGCAGCTTTACGGCGAACACTGAAGCTTTCTTT.

V and J are TRBV28 and TRBJ2-3; 13 bases map to TRBD2. Germline V gives CDR1 MDHEN, CDR2 SYDVKM. Germline trimming cut 3 bases from V and 4 bases from J; bases unmatched to any gene: 7. The length of the CDR3 is 17 residues. CDR3 nucleotides: TGTGCCAGCAGTTTGGGATCGGGACTAGCGGGATCAGATACGCAGTATTTT. Protein sequence: CASSLGSGLAGSDTQYF.

This clonotype has just a few counts. This chain joins TRBV20-1 and TRBJ1-2, with 8 bases matching TRBD1. Germline CDR1 is DFQATT and CDR2 is SNEGSKA (reference sequence). After removal of 5 bases from V and 8 bases from J, the junction contained 13 bases not matched to a gene. The CDR3 spans 14 residues. The CDR3 reads CSAQLGRGREGYTF. Written as DNA, the CDR3 is TGCAGTGCTCAGCTTGGCAGGGGGCGCGAGGGCTACACCTTC.

The chain combines TRBV20-1 with TRBJ2-1, with 10 bases matching TRBD2. V dropped 0 bases and J dropped 8; count of bases not matched to a gene: 10. This CDR3 spans 16 amino acids. CDR1 is DFQATT, CDR2 SNEGSKA, per germline (reference sequence). This chain's CDR3 is CSARERLAGSQYEQFF. The CDR3 DNA reads TGCAGTGCTAGAGAGAGACTAGCGGGTTCTCAGTATGAGCAGTTCTTC.

The CDR3 nucleotides are TGTGCCAGCAGTTTACAGGGAGGGATAGATACGCAGTATTTT. Amino acid sequence: CASSLQGGIDTQYF. This chain links TRBV12-3 or TRBV12-4 with TRBJ2-3; 7 bases align to TRBD2. V lost 2 bases to trimming and J lost 5 bases; unmatched junction nucleotides: 4. The CDR3 sequence is 14 residues long.

This clonotype was observed a few times. J is TRBJ1-2 and V is TRBV20-1; 10 bases align to TRBD1. CDR3 size: 14 residues. Unmatched junction bases numbered 7, after V lost 5 bases and J lost 4 bases. CDR1 DFQATT and CDR2 SNEGSKA come from the germline V gene (reference sequence). The CDR3 loop is CSAGTGEIGYGYTF. DNA of the CDR3: TGCAGTGCTGGGACAGGGGAGATCGGCTATGGCTACACCTTC.

J is TRBJ2-1 and V is TRBV27; 7 nucleotides agree with TRBD1. CDR1 and CDR2 from the germline V gene are MNHEY and SMNVEV (reference sequence). The CDR3 totals 16 residues. The junction had 4 bases not matched to a gene; V was cut back by 0 bases and J by 2 bases. The CDR3 region has the DNA TGTGCCAGCAGTTTATCGTCACAGGGGACCTACAATGAGCAGTTCTTC. Encoded protein: CASSLSSQGTYNEQFF.

This chain joins TRBV2 and TRBJ1-1; weak D call: TRBD1 (6 bases). CDR3 length: 13 residues. V was clipped by 5 bases and J by 1 base, with 8 bases between them. Germline CDR1 reads SNHLY; CDR2 reads FYNNEI. CDR3 DNA sequence: TGTGCCAGCAGTTTAGGGGGGAACACTGAAGCTTTCTTT. Protein product: CASSLGGNTEAFF.

This clonotype is classed as large. The V gene is TRBV28, the J gene TRBJ2-5; 7 bases fit TRBD1. Germline values: CDR1 MDHEN, CDR2 SYDVKM. Losses at the gene ends were 4 bases for V and 2 bases for J; bases not matched to a gene: 7. The CDR3 length is 15 residues. The DNA of the CDR3 is TGTGCCAGCAGTTCGCCCGCGGACAGGCAAGAGACCCAGTACTTC. Amino acids: CASSSPADRQETQYF.

This chain uses TRBV7-9 with TRBJ2-7; D call uncertain. The CDR3 totals 13 residues. Germline CDR1 reads SEHNR; CDR2 reads FQNEAQ (reference sequence). V was cut by 2 bases and J by 4 bases, with 9 bases left in between. The CDR3 DNA reads TGTGCCAGCAGCTTATGGGGAAAATACGAGCAGTACTTC. Residues: CASSLWGKYEQYF.

The rearrangement uses TRBV7-8 and TRBJ1-2, with a tentative D call TRBD1 (6 bases). CDR1 and CDR2 from the germline V gene are SGHVS and FQNEAQ. The CDR3 extends over 15 amino acids. The V end lost 8 bases, the J end lost 4 bases, and 20 bases lay between the germline ends. This CDR3 reads CASLNGPRGVYGYTF. The CDR3 coding sequence is TGTGCCAGCCTCAATGGGCCCAGGGGCGTCTATGGCTACACCTTC.

The CDR3 bases are TGTGCCAGCAGCTTAGCCCTTACAGGGGAGGACTATCAGCCCCAGCATTTT. Encoded protein: CASSLALTGEDYQPQHF. The V and J genes are TRBV7-9 and TRBJ1-5; 7 nucleotides match TRBD1. With 0 bases clipped from V and 5 bases from J, the junction kept 10 bases outside the gene matches. CDR3 length: 17 amino acids. CDR1 and CDR2 from the germline V gene are SEHNR and FQNEAQ (reference sequence).

A single count supports this clonotype. The J gene is TRBJ2-2, the V gene TRBV15; TRBD2 matches 9 bases. CDR1 and CDR2 (germline): LNHNV, YYDKDF (reference sequence). The CDR3 loop spans 17 amino acids. The V gene end was trimmed by 0 bases and the J gene end by 6 bases; junction bases not matched to a gene: 8. CDR3 in DNA: TGTGCCACCAGCAGAGATCGGCGGGAGGGCCGTCCCGGGGAGCTGTTTTTT. Amino acid sequence: CATSRDRREGRPGELFF.

The gene calls are TRBV2 and TRBJ1-1; D remains unclear. CDR1 and CDR2 (germline): SNHLY, FYNNEI. V was trimmed by 8 bases and J by 0 bases, leaving 13 bases between them. This CDR3 spans 14 amino acids. The CDR3 is CASGKWIMNTEAFF. CDR3 nucleotide sequence: TGTGCCAGCGGGAAGTGGATTATGAACACTGAAGCTTTCTTT.

This clonotype turned up a few times. The chain links TRBV7-2 to TRBJ1-1; a possible D gene is TRBD1 (5 bases). The CDR3 spans 12 residues. The germline V and J ends were trimmed by 11 bases and 5 bases, with 15 bases remaining between them. Germline-derived CDR1 and CDR2 are SGHTA and FQGNSA. CDR3 nucleotide sequence: TGTGCCGAACAGACCCGGGGGACTGAAGCTTTCTTT. Translation gives CAEQTRGTEAFF.

This clonotype has just a few counts. The J gene is TRBJ1-1, the V gene TRBV6-5; no definite D call. Germline V gene data show CDR1 as MNHEY and CDR2 as SVGAGI. The CDR3 runs to 16 residues. V lost 2 bases and J lost 1, with 14 bases in between. As DNA, the CDR3 is TGTGCCAGCAGTTACCCCCTGACCTACGGGAACACTGAAGCTTTCTTT. Amino acids: CASSYPLTYGNTEAFF.

The chain carries TRBV21-1 and TRBJ2-7; the DNA was not compared with TRBD2, the D call given in the table. TRBV21-1 is a listed pseudogene. The CDR3 is 13 amino acids. The CDR3 DNA sequence: TGTGCCAGCAGCATCGGGGTCCTCTCGCCCACCCGCTTC. This sequence encodes CASSIGVLSPTRF.

The rearrangement links TRBV10-1 to TRBJ2-3; a possible D gene is TRBD2 (5 bases). Germline CDR1 WNHNN, CDR2 SYGVQD (reference sequence). V lost 2 bases and J lost 6, with 15 bases in between. This CDR3 is 15 amino acids long. In nucleotides, the CDR3 is TGCGCCAGCAGTGAGCAACTAGGTGGGGTGGATACGCAGTATTTT. The encoded protein is CASSEQLGGVDTQYF.

This clonotype was detected a few times. The chain couples TRBV7-9 to TRBJ2-5; no definite D call. The V and J ends lost 3 bases and 1 base respectively, with 9 bases between them. Germline loops: CDR1 SEHNR, CDR2 FQNEAQ (reference sequence). This CDR3 is built from 14 residues. CDR3 sequence reads: CASSLYGLQETQYF. CDR3 nucleotide sequence: TGTGCCAGCAGCTTGTACGGTCTCCAAGAGACCCAGTACTTC.